One and the same sample provided the 15 T cell receptor beta chains below, sequenced in a study of cytomegalovirus exposure and HLA in healthy donors. Both 60 Vbeta primers and 13 Jbeta primers went into the PCR. Profiling relied on immunoSEQ multiplex PCR, and the TCRdb table lists in-frame clones only, not all of them. In the table there are fewer than 110,000 clones, 82% of which are singletons. Sequences were obtained from PBMCs. Receptor source: a man aged 25-45 years in good health and CMV-seropositive.

V usage is TRBV23-1 and J usage is TRBJ2-3; 8 bases agree with TRBD1. TRBV23-1 qualifies as an ORF whose function is uncertain. V trimming: 4 bases; J trimming: 1 base; junction bases outside the gene matches: 4. The CDR3 totals 15 residues. CDR3 DNA: TGCGCCAGCAGTCGCAGGGGGCTTGGCACAGATACGCAGTATTTT. Translated: CASSRRGLGTDTQYF.

The chain employs TRBV5-8 and TRBJ2-7, with a possible D match to TRBD1 (6 bases). The CDR3 contains 16 residues. Germline CDR1 SGHTS, CDR2 YDEGEE. The V end was cut by 4 bases, the J end by 0 bases, with 17 bases between. CDR3 nucleotide sequence: TGTGCCAGCAGCGACCGAAGGACAGTGTTCTCCTACGAGCAGTACTTC. This gives the protein CASSDRRTVFSYEQYF.

The V gene is TRBV2, the J gene TRBJ1-1; the D gene is possibly TRBD1 (6 bases). V lost 9 bases to trimming and J lost 5 bases, with 16 bases between them. This CDR3 has 13 amino acids. CDR1 is SNHLY and CDR2 is FYNNEI in the germline V gene. The DNA of the CDR3 is TGTGCCAGAGGGGGGGCCAGTCCTACTGAAGCTTTCTTT. Its translation: CARGGASPTEAFF.

Points on this clone: One junction end disagrees with the germline gene, perhaps due to a read error. The gene calls are TRBV7-9 and TRBJ2-2; 8 bases are shared with TRBD1. From germline, CDR1 is SEHNR and CDR2 FQNEAQ (reference sequence). The CDR3 has 14 residues. CDR3 residues: CSSSPQGATGELFF. CDR3 bases: TGTTCCAGCAGCCCCCAGGGGGCGACCGGGGAGCTGTTTTTT.

V is TRBV5-1 and J is TRBJ2-5; 7 positions match TRBD1. CDR1 and CDR2 (germline): SGHRS, YFSETQ. The CDR3 sequence is 13 residues long. V was pared by 6 bases and J by 3 bases, with 5 bases of the junction left unmatched. CDR3 sequence: CASMRGQEETQYF. CDR3 in DNA: TGCGCCAGCATGAGAGGACAGGAAGAGACCCAGTACTTC. Filled out from reference TRBV5-1 and TRBJ2-5, the complete variable domain reads KAGVTQTPRYLIKTRGQQVTLSCSPISGHRSVSWYQQTPGQGLQFLFEYFSETQRNKGNFPGRFSGRQFSNSRSEMNVSTLELGDSALYLCASMRGQEETQYFGPGTRLLVL.

In its sample, this clone was seen a few times. The gene calls are TRBV2 and TRBJ1-6; 8 bases line up with TRBD1. The CDR3 loop spans 16 amino acids. With 7 bases clipped from V and 3 bases from J, the junction kept 8 bases outside the gene matches. Per the germline V gene, CDR1 is SNHLY and CDR2 is FYNNEI. The CDR3 coding sequence is TGTGCCAGCACCACACAGGGGGGCTTCTATAATTCACCCCTCCACTTT. Its translation: CASTTQGGFYNSPLHF.

The V gene is TRBV6-5, the J gene TRBJ2-6; TRBD2 might be the D (5 bases). Germline CDR1 is MNHEY and CDR2 is SVGAGI. Trimming removed 8 bases from V and 2 bases from J, with 16 bases in between. The CDR3 length is 16 residues. CDR3 DNA: TGTGCCAGCGGTTCTAGGGAGCTAGCTGGGGCCAACGTCCTGACTTTC. It yields the protein CASGSRELAGANVLTF.

The chain recombines TRBV6-1 with TRBJ2-2, with D unclear. This CDR3 is 15 amino acids long. V shed 6 bases and J shed 0 bases, with 11 bases lying between them. Germline V gene lookup returns CDR1 MNHNS and CDR2 SASEGT. The CDR3 bases are TGTGCCAGCAGACCGACACGCGCGAACACCGGGGAGCTGTTTTTT. It specifies CASRPTRANTGELFF.

This clone was counted once. This chain connects TRBV11-2 to TRBJ2-2, with 7 bases matching TRBD2. V lost 5 bases to trimming and J lost 4 bases; unmatched junction nucleotides: 7. This CDR3 is built from 15 residues. Germline lookup yields CDR1 SGHAT and CDR2 FQNNGV. CDR3 amino acids: CASSLGGTFTGELFF. The CDR3 DNA sequence: TGTGCCAGCAGCCTCGGGGGGACGTTCACCGGGGAGCTGTTTTTT.

This clone has a handful of counts. The chain is built from TRBV7-9 and TRBJ2-3; a weak D match, TRBD2 (6 bases). Germline V CDR1 and CDR2: SEHNR, FQNEAQ (reference sequence). The CDR3 covers 16 residues. The V end lost 3 bases, the J end lost 1 base, and 14 bases lay between the germline ends. The CDR3 DNA reads TGTGCCAGCAGCTTGGGGACTGCCGCTGGCACAGATACGCAGTATTTT. Its translation is CASSLGTAAGTDTQYF. Complete variable domain (other parts from reference TRBV7-9 and TRBJ2-3): DTGVSQNPRHKITKRGQNVTFRCDPISEHNRLYWYRQTLGQGPEFLTYFQNEAQLEKSRLLSDRFSAERPKGSFSTLEIQRTEQGDSAMYLCASSLGTAAGTDTQYFGPGTRLTVL.

For this clone: The junction departs from the called germline gene at one end, perhaps through a read error. The chain is built from TRBV6-6 and TRBJ1-1; TRBD1 matches 8 bases. The CDR3 covers 12 residues. CDR1 is MNHNY and CDR2 is SVGAGI in the germline V gene (reference sequence). The CDR3 protein is CTSTGGSTEAFF. The CDR3 DNA reads as TGTACCAGCACAGGGGGGAGCACTGAAGCTTTCTTT.

The chain carries TRBV6-1 and TRBJ2-3; the match to TRBD2 covers 14 bases. The V gene end was trimmed by 0 bases and the J gene end by 2 bases; junction bases not matched to a gene: 7. CDR3 length: 19 amino acids. Germline CDR1 and CDR2: MNHNS and SASEGT. CDR3 loop: CASSEAVTSGGDSTDTQYF. The DNA for the CDR3 is TGTGCCAGCAGTGAAGCCGTGACTAGCGGGGGGGACTCCACAGATACGCAGTATTTT.

This clone has only a few counts. V gene TRBV6-5 combines with J gene TRBJ2-7; D is undetermined. The CDR3 is made up of 11 amino acids. The V end lost 6 bases, the J end lost 2 bases, and 5 bases lay between the germline ends. The germline V gene encodes CDR1 MNHEY and CDR2 SVGAGI. As DNA, the CDR3 is TGTGCCAGCAGCTCGGCCTACGAGCAGTACTTC. As protein: CASSSAYEQYF.

The chain couples TRBV6-5 to TRBJ2-2; 12 bases are shared with TRBD1. Germline values: CDR1 MNHEY, CDR2 SVGAGI. The CDR3 length is 15 residues. Trimming cost V 7 bases and J 9 bases; bases outside gene matches: 9. CDR3 coding DNA: TGTGCCAGCACCTCCGGGACAGGGGGCCTCAGGGAGCTGTTTTTT. Its translation is CASTSGTGGLRELFF.

The chain recombines TRBV4-1 with TRBJ1-5, with 8 bases fitting TRBD1. The CDR3 has 15 residues. J lost 7 bases, V lost 3 bases, and 8 bases had no gene match. CDR1 is MGHRA and CDR2 is YSYEKL in the germline V gene. CDR3 bases: TGCGCCAGCAGCCAGGTGGACAGGGAGGGGCAGCCCCAGCATTTT. Translation: CASSQVDREGQPQHF.